This T cell receptor beta chain was profiled in a study of beta chain features in type 1 diabetes. Study-wide points: When Type 1 diabetes patients were examined, their TCRB CDR3s proved moderately but significantly shorter in all four CD4+ subsets.

Expressed TCRB transcripts were sequenced because the isolated RNA had all been reverse transcribed beforehand. TCRdb keeps only in-frame clones here, not all; method: immunoSEQ multiplex PCR. The sample carries about 700,000 clones, roughly 12% recorded once. The length of the CDR3 is 13 residues. CDR1 and CDR2 (germline): ENHRY, SYGVKD. Trimming cost V 6 bases and J 1 base, with 9 bases left between them. This clone occurred a few times. Its antigen remains unidentified. The rearrangement uses TRBV10-3 and TRBJ1-1; D gene ambiguous. Sequences were obtained from naive CD4+ T cells from blood. This sequence originates from a man between 18 and 35 years old with type 1 diabetes. CDR3 region: CAIRPSGNTEAFF. The CDR3 bases are TGTGCCATCAGACCGTCGGGGAACACTGAAGCTTTCTTT.